This TCR beta chain was sequenced for a study of OX40 agonist ivuxolimab in advanced cancers. About the study as a whole: Ivuxolimab was a fully human IgG2 agonistic monoclonal antibody targeting the costimulatory receptor OX40 (CD134). Three dose-escalation patients achieved partial responses, one with hepatocellular carcinoma and two with cutaneous melanoma. The point of sequencing TCRbeta in the periphery was to test whether ivuxolimab changed TCR sequence diversity and drove clonal T-cell expansion. Among the roughly 54 dose-escalation patients, about 19 had hepatocellular carcinoma, 15 melanoma, 9 renal cell carcinoma and 9 head and neck cancer. The paper reports the monotherapy dose-escalation portion (N of about 47 patients) of the phase I ivuxolimab trial. Intravenous ivuxolimab was administered to patients every 2 weeks at six dose levels: 0.01, 0.1, 0.3, 1.5, 3 and 10 mg/kg. A male proportion of 82.7% and a mean age of roughly 55 years, ranging from roughly 23 to 79, were recorded for the dose-escalation cohort. Patients were allowed to have had prior anti-PD-1, anti-PD-L1 or anti-CTLA-4 therapy, and approximately 40% of the dose-escalation patients had previously received checkpoint inhibitors. Results the study describes overall, beyond this receptor: Antigen specificity was not determined for the clonally expanded peripheral T cells. In partial responders in the 0.1-3.0 mg/kg groups, normalized peripheral clonal expansion was found to be among the lowest, especially among CD8+ T cells. Clonal expansion of both CD4+ and CD8+ blood T cells was observed from baseline to week 6 at doses 0.1 to 3.0 mg/kg. Low levels of normalized T-cell clonal expansion were also seen in some patients who did not respond. After ivuxolimab, more expanded clones were found on average in CD8+ T cells than in CD4+ T cells.

Sequences SGHVS (CDR1) and FNYEAQ (CDR2) are obtained from the germline V gene. V drops 0 bases and J drops 0 bases, leaving 8 bases in between. The CDR3 contains 15 residues, cysteine and phenylalanine counted. Only the CDR3 DNA is retained, 45 bases long and in frame from the first base. To sequence the TCRbeta CDR3 region, genomic DNA was isolated from the sorted cells. The immunoSEQ Assay was used to sequence the TCRbeta CDR3 regions. TCRdb took over this immuneACCESS table, retaining in-frame rearrangements with V and J assigned. Such tables are incomplete; in checked studies, under half of the missing clones stem from an unresolved V gene, and the remainder is unexplained. The sample yields fewer than 95,000 clones; about 86% were counted once. Clones ranked in the top ten supply approximately 7% of the sample. The trial excluded patients who had a history of autoimmune disease or were on systemic immunosuppression. Peripheral blood for TCR sequencing was collected from all dose cohorts at baseline, on cycle 4 day 1, and on cycle 7 day 1. Samples were obtained from an open-label, multicenter, first-in-human phase I dose-escalation trial of ivuxolimab. Adults with locally advanced or metastatic head and neck squamous cell, hepatocellular, melanoma or renal cell carcinoma were enrolled in the trial. CD4+ and CD8+ T cells were sorted separately from peripheral blood before TCR sequencing.

About this clone itself: The antigen it recognizes is unknown. Base qualities are missing; no much larger clone stands one base away.

This receptor was obtained from an adult with an advanced solid tumor such as melanoma, head and neck, liver or kidney cancer. Specimen: CD4+ or CD8+ T cells sorted from blood, collected in a trial of the OX40 agonist ivuxolimab. The V and J genes are TRBV7-6 and TRBJ1-1; the D segment cannot be called with confidence. The nucleotide sequence reads TGTGCCAGCAGCTTAGCCCCAGGTGTGAACACTGAAGCTTTCTTT. It specifies CASSLAPGVNTEAFF.